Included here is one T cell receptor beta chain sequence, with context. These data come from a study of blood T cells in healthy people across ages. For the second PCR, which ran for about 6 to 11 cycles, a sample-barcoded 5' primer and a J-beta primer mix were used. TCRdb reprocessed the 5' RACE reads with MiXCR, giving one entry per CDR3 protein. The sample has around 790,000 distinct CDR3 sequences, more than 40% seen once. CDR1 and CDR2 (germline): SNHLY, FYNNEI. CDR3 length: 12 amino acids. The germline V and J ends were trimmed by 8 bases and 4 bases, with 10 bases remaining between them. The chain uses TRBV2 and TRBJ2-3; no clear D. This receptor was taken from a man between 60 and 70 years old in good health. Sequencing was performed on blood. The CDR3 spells CASGARPDTQYF. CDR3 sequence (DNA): TGTGCCAGCGGTGCTAGACCAGATACGCAGTATTTT.